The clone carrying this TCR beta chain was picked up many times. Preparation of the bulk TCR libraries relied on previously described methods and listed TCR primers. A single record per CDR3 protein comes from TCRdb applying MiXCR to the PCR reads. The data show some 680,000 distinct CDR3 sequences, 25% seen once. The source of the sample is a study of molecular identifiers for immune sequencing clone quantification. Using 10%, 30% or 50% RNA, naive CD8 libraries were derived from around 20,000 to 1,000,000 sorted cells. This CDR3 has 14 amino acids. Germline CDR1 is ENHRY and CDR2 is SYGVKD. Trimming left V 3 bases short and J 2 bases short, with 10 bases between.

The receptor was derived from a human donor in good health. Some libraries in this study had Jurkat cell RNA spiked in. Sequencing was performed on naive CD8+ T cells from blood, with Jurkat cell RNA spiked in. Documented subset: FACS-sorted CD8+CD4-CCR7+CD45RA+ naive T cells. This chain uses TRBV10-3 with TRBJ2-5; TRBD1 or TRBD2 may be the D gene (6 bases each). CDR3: CAISEIGGQETQYF. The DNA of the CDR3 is TGTGCCATCAGTGAAATAGGGGGGCAAGAGACCCAGTACTTC.